The 27 T cell receptor beta chains given below trace back to one sample, sequenced in a study of blood T cell repertoires in COVID-19. Using immunoSEQ multiplex PCR, the repertoire was profiled, and TCRdb retains in-frame clones only, with some absent. Among approximately 270,000 clones listed, approximately 83% were seen once. The sequenced sample was PBMCs or T cells enriched from blood (not recorded which). Receptors were obtained from a woman aged 50 to 65 who had recovered from COVID-19.

The chain recombines TRBV11-2 with TRBJ1-2; no reliable D call. The ends were cut back, 2 bases at V and 4 bases at J, with 8 bases in the middle. Germline V gives CDR1 SGHAT, CDR2 FQNNGV. The CDR3 has 13 amino acids. The CDR3 bases are TGTGCCAGCAGCTTATCCCTTTCCTATGGCTACACCTTC. This sequence encodes CASSLSLSYGYTF.

The V and J genes are TRBV18 and TRBJ2-4, with 9 bases fitting TRBD1. Germline V lookup: CDR1 KGHSH, CDR2 LQKENI. J lost 6 bases, V lost 5 bases, and 8 bases had no gene match. The CDR3 is made up of 15 amino acids. CDR3 loop: CASSLGQGRGNIQYF. The CDR3 bases are TGTGCCAGCTCATTAGGACAGGGGAGAGGAAACATTCAGTACTTC.

The V gene is TRBV5-6, the J gene TRBJ2-1, with D perhaps TRBD2 (6 bases). The V gene's germline CDR1 is SGHDT and CDR2 YYEEEE. The CDR3 covers 15 residues. The V and J ends lost 1 base and 0 bases respectively, with 8 bases between them. In DNA, the CDR3 is TGTGCCAGCAGCTTGTTAGCGGCCTCCTACAATGAGCAGTTCTTC. Translated, it gives CASSLLAASYNEQFF.

The J gene is TRBJ1-1, the V gene TRBV5-6; TRBD1 aligns across 10 bases. The length of the CDR3 is 15 residues. V dropped 5 bases and J dropped 4; count of bases not matched to a gene: 8. The germline CDR1 and CDR2 sequences are SGHDT and YYEEEE. The CDR3 bases are TGTGCCAGCAGAAGACAGGGGGCTGAGGGCACTGAAGCTTTCTTT. Encoded protein: CASRRQGAEGTEAFF.

The count of this clone is one. The chain is built from TRBV2 and TRBJ1-4; perhaps TRBD1 as D (5 bases). The CDR3 is made up of 14 amino acids. Germline CDR1 is SNHLY and CDR2 is FYNNEI. Trimming pared 4 bases from V and 8 bases from J, leaving 14 bases between. CDR3 DNA sequence: TGTGCCAGCAGTGCCCAGGGTGGCCGGGAAAAACTGTTTTTT. The encoded protein is CASSAQGGREKLFF.

The J gene is TRBJ2-6, the V gene TRBV6-2 or TRBV6-3; the match to TRBD1 covers 7 bases. From germline, CDR1 is MNHEY and CDR2 SVGEGT. This CDR3 spans 16 amino acids. The V gene end was trimmed by 5 bases and the J gene end by 0 bases; junction bases not matched to a gene: 4. The CDR3: CASSGDRPSGANVLTF. The CDR3 DNA reads as TGTGCCAGCAGTGGGGACAGACCCTCTGGGGCCAACGTCCTGACTTTC.

V and J are TRBV28 and TRBJ2-3, with 11 nucleotides matching TRBD2. Germline loops: CDR1 MDHEN, CDR2 SYDVKM. Trimming cost V 3 bases and J 5 bases; bases outside gene matches: 16. This CDR3 has 19 amino acids. In DNA form, the CDR3 reads TGTGCCAGCAGTTTCACGGGAAACCCCCGACTAGCGGGACAAGATACGCAGTATTTT. Translation gives CASSFTGNPRLAGQDTQYF.

The chain has TRBV7-9 and TRBJ2-7; TRBD1 agrees at 9 bases. The germline gives CDR1 SEHNR, CDR2 FQNEAQ (reference sequence). V trimming: 4 bases; J trimming: 6 bases; junction bases outside the gene matches: 7. CDR3 length: 14 residues. The CDR3: CASSSLDRGGEQYF. CDR3 in DNA: TGTGCCAGCAGCTCGCTCGACAGGGGGGGCGAGCAGTACTTC.

The V gene is TRBV30, the J gene TRBJ2-5, with TRBD2 matching over 11 bases. V shed 3 bases and J 5 bases; nucleotides not matched to a gene: 11. Germline lookup yields CDR1 GTSNPN and CDR2 SVGIG (reference sequence). This CDR3 is built from 16 residues. In nucleotides, the CDR3 is TGTGCCTGGAGCCAAGGGAGGCTAGCGGGAGGTGAGACCCAGTACTTC. It specifies CAWSQGRLAGGETQYF.

The genes are TRBV27 and TRBJ2-3; D might be TRBD2 (5 bases). The germline gives CDR1 MNHEY, CDR2 SMNVEV (reference sequence). V was pared by 10 bases and J by 4 bases, with 15 bases between. The CDR3 has 13 residues. The CDR3 loop is CATTTGSADTQYF. CDR3 DNA sequence: TGTGCCACCACCACGGGGTCGGCAGATACGCAGTATTTT.

This CDR3 reads CASRTGEVATEAFF. In DNA, the CDR3 is TGCGCCAGCAGGACGGGGGAGGTGGCCACTGAAGCTTTCTTT. V is TRBV5-1 and J is TRBJ1-1; weak D call: TRBD1 (5 bases). The V end was cut by 5 bases, the J end by 4 bases, with 15 bases between. Germline CDR1 is SGHRS and CDR2 is YFSETQ. The CDR3 consists of 14 residues.

This chain connects TRBV9 to TRBJ2-1; TRBD2 agrees at 11 bases. The junction had 5 bases not matched to a gene; V was cut back by 2 bases and J by 1 base. The germline CDR1 and CDR2 sequences are SGDLS and YYNGEE. The CDR3 extends over 17 amino acids. Here the CDR3 reads CASSVMGLAASYNEQFF. CDR3 DNA: TGTGCCAGCAGCGTTATGGGACTAGCGGCTTCCTACAATGAGCAGTTCTTC.

This clone was found a few times. This chain joins TRBV6-2 or TRBV6-3 and TRBJ2-7, with 7 bases matching TRBD2. With 3 bases clipped from V and 7 bases from J, the junction kept 12 bases outside the gene matches. The CDR3 spans 15 residues. Per germline, CDR1 MNHEY and CDR2 SVGEGT. CDR3 nucleotides: TGTGCCAGCAGTTATCCCCGACTAGCTTCGCGGGAGCAGTACTTC. Encoded protein: CASSYPRLASREQYF.

This chain uses TRBV27 with TRBJ2-7; 8 bases line up with TRBD1. The germline V gene encodes CDR1 MNHEY and CDR2 SMNVEV (reference sequence). This CDR3 region has 16 residues. Trimming at V came to 4 bases and at J to 2 bases, leaving 10 bases not matched to a gene. For the CDR3, the DNA is TGTGCCAGCAGTTCCCCATGGACAGGGAGCGCCTACGAGCAGTACTTC. Amino acid sequence: CASSSPWTGSAYEQYF.

This chain links TRBV10-3 with TRBJ2-1, with TRBD2 matching 7 bases. CDR3 length: 14 amino acids. Germline V lookup: CDR1 ENHRY, CDR2 SYGVKD. After removal of 7 bases from V and 8 bases from J, the junction contained 11 bases not matched to a gene. CDR3 protein: CAITPGTTIDEQFF. The CDR3 DNA reads as TGTGCCATCACCCCCGGGACTACTATCGATGAGCAGTTCTTC.

The chain couples TRBV28 to TRBJ2-3; 7 bases match TRBD2. The CDR3 consists of 14 residues. Losses at the gene ends were 1 base for V and 6 bases for J; bases not matched to a gene: 4. Germline V gene sequence: CDR1 MDHEN, CDR2 SYDVKM. CDR3 in amino acids: CASSLYSGLDTQYF. In DNA form, the CDR3 reads TGTGCCAGCAGTTTATATAGCGGGCTGGATACGCAGTATTTT.

This chain uses TRBV5-1 with TRBJ2-1, with TRBD2 matching over 9 bases. The CDR3 spans 16 residues. In germline, CDR1 is SGHRS, CDR2 YFSETQ. V lost 2 bases to trimming and J lost 1 base; unmatched junction nucleotides: 4. For the CDR3, the DNA is TGCGCCAGCAGCTTTCCGGGACTAGCTTCCTACAATGAGCAGTTCTTC. Amino acid sequence: CASSFPGLASYNEQFF.

In its sample, this clone was seen once. This chain joins TRBV27 and TRBJ1-2, with TRBD1 identical over 9 bases. V lost 3 bases to trimming and J lost 2 bases; unmatched junction nucleotides: 13. Germline CDR1 is MNHEY and CDR2 is SMNVEV (reference sequence). CDR3 size: 18 residues. CDR3 residues: CASSFIRPGQGSNYGYTF. CDR3 DNA sequence: TGTGCCAGCAGTTTCATTCGACCGGGACAGGGATCAAACTATGGCTACACCTTC.

This rearrangement joins TRBV2 to TRBJ2-2; tentatively, D is TRBD1 (5 bases). CDR3 size: 15 residues. Deletions cut 5 bases from V and 0 bases from J, with 10 bases between. CDR1 is SNHLY and CDR2 is FYNNEI in the germline V gene. CDR3: CASSPDTPNTGELFF. CDR3 bases: TGTGCCAGCAGTCCGGACACACCGAACACCGGGGAGCTGTTTTTT.

The J gene is TRBJ1-2, the V gene TRBV12-3 or TRBV12-4; a possible D gene is TRBD1 (6 bases). V lost 8 bases and J 6 bases, leaving 16 bases between the germline ends. This CDR3 is 13 amino acids long. This CDR3 reads CASAAGGQHGYTF. The CDR3 DNA reads TGTGCCAGCGCTGCGGGGGGGCAGCATGGCTACACCTTC.

V is TRBV5-4 and J is TRBJ1-2; TRBD1 matches at 8 bases. The CDR3 has 14 amino acids. Looked up from germline, CDR1 is SGHNT and CDR2 is YYREEE (reference sequence). After removal of 5 bases from V and 4 bases from J, the junction contained 7 bases not matched to a gene. The CDR3 nucleotides are TGTGCCAGCAGGCCCGGGACAGGAGGCTATGGCTACACCTTC. As protein: CASRPGTGGYGYTF.

This clone showed up just once. The V call is TRBV5-1, the J call TRBJ2-2, with D tentatively TRBD2 (5 bases). V lost 0 bases and J 4 bases, leaving 13 bases between the germline ends. The CDR3 is 16 residues long. CDR1 is SGHRS, CDR2 YFSETQ, per germline. DNA of the CDR3: TGCGCCAGCAGCTTGGCCAGACCTAGCAGCACCGGGGAGCTGTTTTTT. It is translated as CASSLARPSSTGELFF.

The chain combines TRBV10-2 with TRBJ2-1; TRBD1 is a possible D gene (5 bases). Trimming removed 7 bases at V and 0 bases at J, with 10 bases between. Germline V CDR1 and CDR2: WSHSY, SAAADI. The CDR3 extends over 14 amino acids. The CDR3 DNA follows: TGCGCCAGCACAACAGGCTACTCCTACAATGAGCAGTTCTTC. Translation: CASTTGYSYNEQFF.

This chain uses TRBV18 with TRBJ2-5; TRBD2 agrees at 9 bases. V lost 0 bases, J lost 2 bases, and 4 bases stayed unmatched. The CDR3 has 16 amino acids. Germline V gives CDR1 KGHSH, CDR2 LQKENI. The CDR3 DNA follows: TGTGCCAGCTCACCACCATTAGCGGGAGTGCAAGAGACCCAGTACTTC. Protein product: CASSPPLAGVQETQYF.

This clone has more than one count but fewer than ten. The chain employs TRBV28 and TRBJ1-1, with no clear D. V was clipped by 3 bases and J by 6 bases, with 8 bases between them. Germline CDR1 reads MDHEN; CDR2 reads SYDVKM. The length of the CDR3 is 12 residues. The CDR3 spells CASSLSYAEAFF. Written as DNA, the CDR3 is TGTGCCAGCAGTTTGTCCTATGCTGAAGCTTTCTTT.

V and J are TRBV7-2 and TRBJ1-4; no definite D call. Between the trimmed V and J ends, which lost 2 bases and 3 bases, there was a span of 10 bases. Germline lookup yields CDR1 SGHTA and CDR2 FQGNSA. This CDR3 has 15 amino acids. CDR3 in amino acids: CASSLQVNPNEKLFF. CDR3 nucleotides: TGTGCCAGCAGCTTACAGGTTAATCCTAATGAAAAACTGTTTTTT.

This clone is a singleton in its sample. The chain links TRBV11-2 to TRBJ2-5, with D perhaps TRBD1 (6 bases). Looked up from germline, CDR1 is SGHAT and CDR2 is FQNNGV. The ends were cut back, 0 bases at V and 2 bases at J, with 19 bases in the middle. This CDR3 has 18 residues. CDR3 DNA: TGTGCCAGCAGCTTAGATCTTGTAACAGGGCGAGGTCAAGAGACCCAGTACTTC. Its protein is CASSLDLVTGRGQETQYF.